There are a few counts of the clone carrying this TCR beta chain. The antigen is not known. These data are taken from a study of post-analysis software for immune sequencing data. About the research overall: The disease courses spanned relapsing-remitting, secondary progressive and progressive-relapsing forms of multiple sclerosis. Study-wide points: F measure showed strong co-clustering of same-batch samples. Patients had higher frequencies than controls of about five TRBV segments, including TRBV5-6, TRBV5-1 and TRBV20-1. Diversity measured as normalized Chao1 was significantly lower in multiple sclerosis patients than in controls.

Prepared libraries of TCR beta cDNA carried unique molecular identifiers. Input populations of about 0.95 to 10 million T cells gave rise to around 500,000 cDNA molecules. TCRdb called the PCR reads again in MiXCR, with one record for every CDR3 protein. Of around 400,000 distinct CDR3 sequences detected, roughly 38% appear once; the ten largest clones hold approximately 7.1%. CDR1 and CDR2 from the germline V gene are SGHTA and FQGNSA. With 4 bases removed from V and 2 bases from J, the gap between germline ends came to 11 bases. The CDR3 runs 14 residues. This sequence was found in a girl aged 2-10 years with multiple sclerosis. The rearrangement joins TRBV7-2 to TRBJ1-2; a possible D gene is TRBD1 (5 bases). Material: blood. CDR3 in DNA: TGTGCCAGCAGCTCCCCAGGGACGAACTATGGCTACACCTTC. Translated: CASSSPGTNYGYTF.